One sample yielded the 2 T cell receptor beta chains listed below, sequenced in a study of a mutant IDH1 vaccine in newly diagnosed glioma. Time point in this sample: week 11, during vaccination. The investigators gave 300 ug of mutant IDH1 20-mer peptide in each vaccine dose, together with topical imiquimod. No antigen has been identified for these receptors. Sequencing used immunoSEQ multiplex PCR; TCRdb keeps in-frame clones, though not all of them. The sample lists 30,000 to 40,000 clones, 84% occurring once. Specimen: PBMCs, collected from a glioma patient whose treatment included an IDH1 peptide vaccine. Receptors were obtained from a man aged 40-49 years with glioma.

The chain has TRBV6-5 and TRBJ2-1; D is unclear. Germline loops: CDR1 MNHEY, CDR2 SVGAGI. Trimming shortened V by 5 bases and J by 4 bases, and 3 bases separated the two germline ends. This CDR3 is built from 11 residues. CDR3: CASSRYNEQFF. The DNA of the CDR3 is TGTGCCAGCAGTAGATACAATGAGCAGTTCTTC.

This chain joins TRBV19 and TRBJ2-7; D not resolved. Trimming took off 5 bases at V and 0 bases at J, with 8 bases between the two ends. The CDR3 spans 13 residues. Germline values: CDR1 LNHDA, CDR2 SQIVND (reference sequence). CDR3 residues: CASSPWDSYEQYF. The CDR3 DNA reads as TGTGCCAGTAGTCCCTGGGACTCCTACGAGCAGTACTTC.